Below are 5 T cell receptor beta chains sequenced from a single sample in a study of blood T cells in healthy people across ages. A J-beta primer mix and a sample-barcoded 5' primer were used in a second PCR of about 7 to 12 cycles. TCRdb re-called the 5' RACE reads with MiXCR, one entry per CDR3 protein. The sample includes approximately 1.5 million distinct CDR3 sequences, 42% of them seen just once. Sequencing was carried out using blood. These receptors originate from a woman between 18 and 29 years old in good health.

This chain links TRBV20-1 with TRBJ2-5; 9 positions match TRBD1. Germline CDR1 reads DFQATT; CDR2 reads SNEGSKA (reference sequence). The CDR3 contains 13 residues. Germline trimming cut 4 bases from V and 6 bases from J; bases unmatched to any gene: 6. The CDR3 DNA follows: TGCAGTGCTATCCGGGACAGGGAGAAGACCCAGTACTTC. The encoded protein is CSAIRDREKTQYF.

At least ten counts were recorded for this clonotype. The chain joins TRBV12-3 or TRBV12-4 to TRBJ2-1; 7 bases agree with TRBD1. The J segment lost 4 bases and the V segment lost 6 bases, leaving 6 bases of the junction unmatched. The CDR3 is 14 amino acids. The CDR3: CASREDRAYNEQFF. DNA for the CDR3: TGTGCCAGCAGAGAAGACAGGGCTTACAATGAGCAGTTCTTC.

This chain joins TRBV12-3 or TRBV12-4 and TRBJ1-4; a possible D gene is TRBD1 (6 bases). This CDR3 contains 18 residues. V was cut by 7 bases and J by 5 bases, with 26 bases left in between. The CDR3 spells CASTLGGMIPGINEKLFF. For the CDR3, the DNA is TGTGCCAGCACCTTAGGGGGAATGATCCCGGGGATAAATGAAAAACTGTTTTTT.

A word on this clonotype: One junction end disagrees with the germline gene, perhaps due to a read error. The chain employs TRBV6-2 or TRBV6-3 and TRBJ2-1; D gene unclear. The CDR3 is 11 amino acids. Germline CDR1 and CDR2: MNHEY and SVGEGT. This CDR3 is CASSHAPYLVF. The CDR3 DNA follows: TGTGCCAGCAGTCACGCGCCTTACTTAGTCTTC.

The chain is built from TRBV7-2 and TRBJ2-5, with TRBD2 matching 7 bases. The J call may be faulty, since TRBJ2-7 better matches the DNA end. In germline, CDR1 is SGHTA, CDR2 FQGNSA. The CDR3 runs to 15 residues. The CDR3 coding sequence is TGTGCCAGCAGCTTAAGGAGGTGGGAGCGGGGCGAGCAGTACTTC. Translated, it gives CASSLRRWERGEQYF.